This TCR beta chain emerged from a study of blood T cell repertoires in COVID-19. Study-wide context: Whether acute or convalescent, the COVID-19 samples came from the United States, Italy and Spain. PBMCs, B-cell-depleted T cells, or T cells provided the cDNA or gDNA that made up the material.

Assay: immunoSEQ multiplex PCR; the TCRdb copy retains only in-frame clones and omits some. This sample has around 94,000 clones, with roughly 80% found just once. Looked up from germline, CDR1 is MDHEN and CDR2 is SYDVKM. With 3 bases clipped from V and 5 bases from J, the junction kept 5 bases outside the gene matches. The CDR3 length is 14 residues. J is TRBJ2-7 and V is TRBV28; 9 bases fit TRBD1. This TCR was recovered from a man aged 60 to 69 with active or convalescent COVID-19. Sequences were obtained from peripheral blood. The CDR3 coding sequence is TGTGCCAGCAGTTTGGTGGGACAGGGCAACGAGCAGTACTTC. Protein: CASSLVGQGNEQYF.